The rows below give T cell receptor beta chains drawn from one sample of a study of vaccination effects on CD4 cells after COVID-19. The repertoire was sequenced with immunoSEQ multiplex PCR; TCRdb's copy has only in-frame clones and lacks some. The data contain 30,000 or so clones, about 70% of them singletons. Their antigens are not known. The sample here was CD4+ T cells from PBMCs cultured without peptide, taken before COVID-19 vaccination. The receptors here all came from a human donor who received a COVID-19 vaccine. Both conserved end residues are trimmed from each CDR3. A D gene is named only where the DNA matches it firmly.

TRBV2	-	TRBJ1-2	ASSVQGLIYGYT
TRBV5-1	-	TRBJ2-1	ASSLGSSYNEQF
TRBV7-8	TRBD1	TRBJ2-6	ASSLAGPGGLGGANVLT
TRBV9	TRBD2	TRBJ2-1	ASSVERGGPGQF
TRBV11-2	TRBD1	TRBJ1-1	ASSSYRGSDTEAF
TRBV12-3/TRBV12-4	TRBD1	TRBJ1-2	ASSMFGDRGYT
TRBV6-5	-	TRBJ1-3	ASSYSLSSGNTIY
TRBV27	-	TRBJ2-7	ASGMQGTYEQY
TRBV30	-	TRBJ1-5	AWSVAGTVNQPQH
TRBV12-3/TRBV12-4	-	TRBJ2-5	ASGWGNQETQY
TRBV25-1	-	TRBJ2-5	ASSELADVTHRTQY
TRBV18	TRBD2	TRBJ2-3	ASSLGLANPSGNTQY
TRBV11-2	-	TRBJ1-3	ASSLDLGGAGNTIY
TRBV11-3	-	TRBJ2-1	ASSLGVGLDGEQF
TRBV24-1	-	TRBJ1-1	ATSDVREAF
TRBV27	-	TRBJ2-2	ASSSVSWSGSSPGELF
TRBV5-7	-	TRBJ2-5	ASSFHGWTKETQY
TRBV19	TRBD2	TRBJ2-7	ASSLAGVTRGEQY
TRBV30	-	TRBJ1-1	AWRDKWVNRGRGAEAF
TRBV2	-	TRBJ1-1	ASSVSFAVGRESDTEAF
TRBV14	TRBD1	TRBJ2-6	ASSQDLTGGRNWANVLT
TRBV28	TRBD1	TRBJ2-1	ASSLRGTGTYNEQF
TRBV6-5	TRBD1	TRBJ1-4	ASRRDRVNEKLF